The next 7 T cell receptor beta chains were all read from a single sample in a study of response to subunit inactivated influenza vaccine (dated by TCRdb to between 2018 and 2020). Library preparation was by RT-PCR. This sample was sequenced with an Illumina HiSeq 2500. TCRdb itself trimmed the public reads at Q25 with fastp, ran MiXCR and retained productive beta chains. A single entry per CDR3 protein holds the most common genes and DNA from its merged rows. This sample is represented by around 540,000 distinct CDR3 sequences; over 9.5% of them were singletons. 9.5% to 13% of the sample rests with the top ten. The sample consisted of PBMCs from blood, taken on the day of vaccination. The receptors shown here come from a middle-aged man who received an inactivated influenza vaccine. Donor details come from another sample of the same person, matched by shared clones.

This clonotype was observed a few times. CDR3 DNA sequence: TGTGCCAGCAGCTTAGCGCTGGGACCCCGAGTTGGAGAGACCCAGTACTTC. It translates to CASSLALGPRVGETQYF. This chain connects TRBV7-8 to TRBJ2-5, with D perhaps assigned TRBD1 or TRBD2 (5 bases each). The CDR3 sequence is 17 residues long. From germline, CDR1 is SGHVS and CDR2 FQNEAQ. Trimming took off 0 bases at V and 4 bases at J, with 18 bases between the two ends.

The CDR3 spells CASSFKAGEPYGYTF. CDR3 nucleotides: TGTGCCAGCAGTTTTAAGGCAGGGGAACCCTATGGCTACACCTTC. The V and J genes are TRBV12-3 or TRBV12-4 and TRBJ1-2; a possible D gene is TRBD1 (6 bases). Trimming took off 3 bases at V and 4 bases at J, with 15 bases between the two ends. The CDR3 extends over 15 amino acids.

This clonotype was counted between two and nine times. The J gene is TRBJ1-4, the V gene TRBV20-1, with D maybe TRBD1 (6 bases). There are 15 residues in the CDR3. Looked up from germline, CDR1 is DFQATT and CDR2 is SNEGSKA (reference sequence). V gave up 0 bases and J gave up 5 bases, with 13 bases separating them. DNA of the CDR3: TGCAGTGCTAGAGATCTGGGACAAATCAATGAAAAACTGTTTTTT. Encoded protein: CSARDLGQINEKLFF.

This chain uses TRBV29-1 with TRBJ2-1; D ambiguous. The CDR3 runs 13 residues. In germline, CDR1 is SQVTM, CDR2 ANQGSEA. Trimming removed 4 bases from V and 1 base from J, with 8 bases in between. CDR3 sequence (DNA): TGCAGCGTTGGAATTGAATCCTACAATGAGCAGTTCTTC. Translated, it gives CSVGIESYNEQFF.

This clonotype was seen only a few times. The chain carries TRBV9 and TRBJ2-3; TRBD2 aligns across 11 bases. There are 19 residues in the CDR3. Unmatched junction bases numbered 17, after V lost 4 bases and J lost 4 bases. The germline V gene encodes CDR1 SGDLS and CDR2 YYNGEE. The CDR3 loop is CASSQTSGVFSRGADTQYF. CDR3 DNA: TGTGCCAGCAGCCAGACTAGCGGGGTTTTCTCGAGGGGTGCAGATACGCAGTATTTT.

CDR3 residues: CASNRGVTGELFF. In DNA form, the CDR3 reads TGTGCCAGCAATAGGGGGGTTACCGGGGAGCTGTTTTTT. The chain joins TRBV6-1 to TRBJ2-2; D is tentatively TRBD1 or TRBD2 (6 bases each). V lost 7 bases and J lost 5, with 11 bases in between. Per the germline V gene, CDR1 is MNHNS and CDR2 is SASEGT. The CDR3 covers 13 residues.

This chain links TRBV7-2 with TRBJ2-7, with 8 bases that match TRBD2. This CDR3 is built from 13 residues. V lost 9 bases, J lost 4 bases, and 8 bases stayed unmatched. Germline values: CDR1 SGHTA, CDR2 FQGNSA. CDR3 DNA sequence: TGTGCCAGGAGGGGGACTAGTAGATACGAGCAGTACTTC. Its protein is CARRGTSRYEQYF.